These T cell receptor beta chains were read from a single sample in a study of Ad26.COV2.S vaccination and SARS-CoV-2 variants. TCRdb's copy holds only in-frame clones and misses some; the assay was immunoSEQ multiplex PCR. The data contain approximately 410,000 clones, 92% of them seen just once; the ten biggest clones take up around 1.8%. This specimen consisted of peripheral blood, obtained in a trial of Ad26.COV2.S vaccine versus placebo. The receptors were gathered from a person between 18 and 60 years old who received the Ad26.COV2.S COVID-19 vaccine or a placebo. Each CDR3 is given with its conserved first and last residue. Each record gives: clone size, D gene, CDR3 length, J gene, V gene, CDR3 DNA, CDR3 protein. A D gene is named only where the DNA matches it firmly. Only some rows state a clone size, as once, few, many or a class for expanded clones.

abundance: NA; d_gene: NA; len: 13; j_gene: TRBJ1-1; v_gene: TRBV12-3/TRBV12-4; CDR3nt: TGTGCCAGCATCCTAACGGGCCAAATGTCGGCTTTCTTT; CDR3aa: CASILTGQMSAFF
abundance: NA; d_gene: NA; len: 16; j_gene: TRBJ2-3; v_gene: TRBV5-4; CDR3nt: TGTGCCAGCAGCTTGGTTTTGCGGGGGCCTAAAGATACGCAGTATTTT; CDR3aa: CASSLVLRGPKDTQYF
abundance: NA; d_gene: TRBD1; len: 14; j_gene: TRBJ1-4; v_gene: TRBV18; CDR3nt: TGTGCCAGCTCCCCCGGGACAGGGGATGAAAAACTGTTTTTT; CDR3aa: CASSPGTGDEKLFF
abundance: NA; d_gene: NA; len: 14; j_gene: TRBJ2-7; v_gene: TRBV6-2/TRBV6-3; CDR3nt: TGTGCCAGCAGTTACGGGCAGGGGTTCCGCGAGCAGTACTTC; CDR3aa: CASSYGQGFREQYF
abundance: NA; d_gene: NA; len: 14; j_gene: TRBJ1-4; v_gene: TRBV7-9; CDR3nt: TGTGCCAGCAGCTTAGTGGGGGATCGGGAAAAACTGTTTTTT; CDR3aa: CASSLVGDREKLFF
abundance: NA; d_gene: NA; len: 14; j_gene: TRBJ1-1; v_gene: TRBV25-1; CDR3nt: TGTGCCAGCAGTGGATCCCCAGGGTTCAGTGAAGCTTTCTTT; CDR3aa: CASSGSPGFSEAFF
abundance: NA; d_gene: NA; len: 13; j_gene: TRBJ1-4; v_gene: TRBV30; CDR3nt: TGTGCCTGGAACCGAGCCGCTAATGAAAAACTGTTTTTT; CDR3aa: CAWNRAANEKLFF
abundance: NA; d_gene: NA; len: 15; j_gene: TRBJ1-6; v_gene: TRBV28; CDR3nt: TGTGCCACCCGTGGAGTCGAAACCCTAAGCTCACCCCTCCACTTT; CDR3aa: CATRGVETLSSPLHF
abundance: NA; d_gene: NA; len: 13; j_gene: TRBJ2-1; v_gene: TRBV27; CDR3nt: TGTGCCAGCAGTTCCGGGGGTAACAATGAGCAGTTCTTC; CDR3aa: CASSSGGNNEQFF
abundance: once; d_gene: NA; len: 15; j_gene: TRBJ2-1; v_gene: TRBV7-8; CDR3nt: TGTGCCAGCAGCTTACGGACAAATTCCTACAATGAGCAGTTCTTC; CDR3aa: CASSLRTNSYNEQFF
abundance: NA; d_gene: NA; len: 14; j_gene: TRBJ2-7; v_gene: TRBV5-4; CDR3nt: TGTGCCAGCAGCTTGTCCGGGCATGGGTACGAGCAGTACTTC; CDR3aa: CASSLSGHGYEQYF
abundance: NA; d_gene: NA; len: 16; j_gene: TRBJ2-3; v_gene: TRBV6-5; CDR3nt: TGTGCCAGCAGTTACTCATCAGGGGGGAACACAGATACGCAGTATTTT; CDR3aa: CASSYSSGGNTDTQYF
abundance: NA; d_gene: NA; len: 15; j_gene: TRBJ1-2; v_gene: TRBV9; CDR3nt: TGTGCCAGCAGCGTAGCTATCGGGGGGGGCCTTGGCTACACCTTC; CDR3aa: CASSVAIGGGLGYTF
abundance: NA; d_gene: NA; len: 15; j_gene: TRBJ2-7; v_gene: TRBV28; CDR3nt: TGTGCCAGCAGCCCGGACAGCGCTCTTTGGTGGGAGCAGTACTTC; CDR3aa: CASSPDSALWWEQYF
abundance: NA; d_gene: NA; len: 19; j_gene: TRBJ2-5; v_gene: TRBV7-8; CDR3nt: TGTGCCAGCAGCTCCCAGGTGGACAGAGCGCCCAAGCCTCAAGAGACCCAGTACTTC; CDR3aa: CASSSQVDRAPKPQETQYF
abundance: once; d_gene: NA; len: 17; j_gene: TRBJ1-2; v_gene: TRBV7-2; CDR3nt: TGTGCCAGCAGCCCACCAACCGGGGGGGTTGTTGGCTATGGCTACACCTTC; CDR3aa: CASSPPTGGVVGYGYTF
abundance: once; d_gene: NA; len: 13; j_gene: TRBJ2-1; v_gene: TRBV12-3/TRBV12-4; CDR3nt: TGTGCCAGCAGTTTTAACAGGGACGATGAGCAGTTCTTC; CDR3aa: CASSFNRDDEQFF
abundance: NA; d_gene: NA; len: 15; j_gene: TRBJ2-1; v_gene: TRBV27; CDR3nt: TGTGCCAGCAGTTTGTTTAGCCCGACCTACAATGAGCAGTTCTTC; CDR3aa: CASSLFSPTYNEQFF
abundance: NA; d_gene: NA; len: 15; j_gene: TRBJ1-5; v_gene: TRBV19; CDR3nt: TGTGCCAGTAGTATCGGGGAAACGGCTAATCAGCCCCAGCATTTT; CDR3aa: CASSIGETANQPQHF
abundance: NA; d_gene: NA; len: 13; j_gene: TRBJ2-3; v_gene: TRBV15; CDR3nt: TGTGCCACCAAGGGGTCTGGCACAGATACGCAGTATTTT; CDR3aa: CATKGSGTDTQYF
abundance: NA; d_gene: NA; len: 11; j_gene: TRBJ1-5; v_gene: TRBV6-2/TRBV6-3; CDR3nt: TGTGCCAGCAGTTTAGGTTCACCCCAGCATTTT; CDR3aa: CASSLGSPQHF
abundance: NA; d_gene: TRBD1; len: 14; j_gene: TRBJ2-7; v_gene: TRBV6-6; CDR3nt: TGTGCCAGCAGGCTTACAGGGGCCCAGGGCGAGCAGTACTTC; CDR3aa: CASRLTGAQGEQYF
abundance: NA; d_gene: NA; len: 16; j_gene: TRBJ1-4; v_gene: TRBV7-6; CDR3nt: TGTGCCAGCAGCTTTCCCCTGCGGGGAGATAATGAAAAACTGTTTTTT; CDR3aa: CASSFPLRGDNEKLFF
abundance: once; d_gene: NA; len: 15; j_gene: TRBJ1-1; v_gene: TRBV5-6; CDR3nt: TGTGCCAGCCGATGGGGTACAGGAGCAAACACTGAAGCTTTCTTT; CDR3aa: CASRWGTGANTEAFF
abundance: NA; d_gene: TRBD2; len: 16; j_gene: TRBJ2-3; v_gene: TRBV10-1; CDR3nt: TGCGCCAGCAGTGAGACTAGCGGGGGACTAACAGATACGCAGTATTTT; CDR3aa: CASSETSGGLTDTQYF
abundance: NA; d_gene: NA; len: 14; j_gene: TRBJ2-3; v_gene: TRBV9; CDR3nt: TGTGCCAGCAGCGTAGGGCAGGGGTACGATACGCAGTATTTT; CDR3aa: CASSVGQGYDTQYF
abundance: NA; d_gene: NA; len: 18; j_gene: TRBJ1-4; v_gene: TRBV30; CDR3nt: TGTGCCTGGAGCAGTCTAAGGTCGACGGGGTGGGGAATTGAAAAACTGTTTTTT; CDR3aa: CAWSSLRSTGWGIEKLFF
abundance: few; d_gene: TRBD2; len: 16; j_gene: TRBJ2-5; v_gene: TRBV7-9; CDR3nt: TGTGCCAGCAGCCCCCTAGGCGGGGGGTTCGGAGAGACCCAGTACTTC; CDR3aa: CASSPLGGGFGETQYF
abundance: few; d_gene: TRBD1; len: 19; j_gene: TRBJ2-4; v_gene: TRBV19; CDR3nt: TGTGCCAGTAGCTCAGCCGGGACAGGGGCCGCTCTAGCCAAAAACATTCAGTACTTC; CDR3aa: CASSSAGTGAALAKNIQYF
abundance: few; d_gene: TRBD2; len: 15; j_gene: TRBJ2-5; v_gene: TRBV3-1/TRBV3-2; CDR3nt: TGTGCCAGCAGCCCCGGGACTAGCGGAGGGGGGACCCAGTACTTC; CDR3aa: CASSPGTSGGGTQYF
abundance: NA; d_gene: TRBD2; len: 12; j_gene: TRBJ2-1; v_gene: TRBV2; CDR3nt: TGTGCCAGGGGGGGGTTGGACAATGAGCAGTTCTTC; CDR3aa: CARGGLDNEQFF
abundance: NA; d_gene: NA; len: 16; j_gene: TRBJ1-1; v_gene: TRBV7-2; CDR3nt: TGTGCCAGCACCACGAACTCAGGGTTGGGGAACACTGAAGCTTTCTTT; CDR3aa: CASTTNSGLGNTEAFF
abundance: NA; d_gene: NA; len: 12; j_gene: TRBJ1-2; v_gene: TRBV10-2; CDR3nt: TGCGCCAGCAGTGACGAGAGCTATGGCTACACCTTC; CDR3aa: CASSDESYGYTF
abundance: NA; d_gene: NA; len: 18; j_gene: TRBJ1-6; v_gene: TRBV7-9; CDR3nt: TGTGCCAGCAGCCTCGTTGCAGGGACTCGCTCCTATAATTCACCCCTCCACTTT; CDR3aa: CASSLVAGTRSYNSPLHF
abundance: few; d_gene: NA; len: 18; j_gene: TRBJ2-6; v_gene: TRBV19; CDR3nt: TGTGCCAGTAGTATTATTGGGGTCAACAGGGCTGGGGCCAACGTCCTGACTTTC; CDR3aa: CASSIIGVNRAGANVLTF
abundance: few; d_gene: TRBD1; len: 14; j_gene: TRBJ1-5; v_gene: TRBV5-1; CDR3nt: TGCGCCAGCAGCAAGACAGGGGGCGGACAGCCCCAGCATTTT; CDR3aa: CASSKTGGGQPQHF
abundance: NA; d_gene: TRBD1; len: 21; j_gene: TRBJ1-1; v_gene: TRBV28; CDR3nt: TGTGCCAGCAGTTTAGAACAGGGGGTGGAGGGCGCATGGGCCATGAACACTGAAGCTTTCTTT; CDR3aa: CASSLEQGVEGAWAMNTEAFF
abundance: NA; d_gene: TRBD1; len: 13; j_gene: TRBJ1-5; v_gene: TRBV10-3; CDR3nt: TGTGCCATCAGCGGACAGGGCAATCAGCCCCAGCATTTT; CDR3aa: CAISGQGNQPQHF
abundance: NA; d_gene: NA; len: 13; j_gene: TRBJ2-3; v_gene: TRBV24-1; CDR3nt: TGTGCCACCAGTGCGACCGTGACAGATACGCAGTATTTT; CDR3aa: CATSATVTDTQYF